Each of the 11 T cell receptor beta chains below was sequenced from the same sample in a study of T cells after yellow fever vaccination. TCRdb called the 5' RACE reads again in MiXCR, with one record for every CDR3 protein. The repertoire holds approximately 300,000 distinct CDR3 sequences, with about 10% as singletons. The specimen was CD4+ T cells sorted from PBMCs, collected 45 days after the yellow fever booster vaccination. Receptor source: a man younger than 35 who received the YFV17D yellow fever vaccine.

This clonotype was recorded a few times. V and J are TRBV6-5 and TRBJ2-7, with D possibly being TRBD1 (6 bases). Deletions cut 5 bases from V and 0 bases from J, with 11 bases between. The V gene's germline CDR1 is MNHEY and CDR2 SVGAGI. The CDR3 is 14 amino acids. In nucleotides, the CDR3 is TGTGCCAGCAGTCCTGGACAGAGCTCCTACGAGCAGTACGTC. Protein sequence: CASSPGQSSYEQYV.

The chain is built from TRBV14 and TRBJ2-1; a possible D gene is TRBD2 (6 bases). V lost 3 bases and J 2 bases, leaving 8 bases between the germline ends. The germline gives CDR1 SGHDN, CDR2 FVKESK. The CDR3 is 14 residues long. The CDR3 DNA is TGTGCCAGCAGCCACGGGGGAACCTACAATGAGCAGTTCTTC. This gives the protein CASSHGGTYNEQFF.

This clonotype occurred a few times. The chain carries TRBV4-3 and TRBJ1-6; D call uncertain. The CDR3 has 15 residues. Between the trimmed V and J ends, which lost 0 bases and 10 bases, there was a span of 13 bases. Germline-derived CDR1 and CDR2 are LGHNA and YSLEER. CDR3 coding DNA: TGCGCCAGCAGCCAAGATTCGGAGGGCATGTCACCCCTCCACTTT. Encoded protein: CASSQDSEGMSPLHF.

V and J are TRBV20-1 and TRBJ2-3, with TRBD2 identical over 7 bases. Trimming took 1 base from V and 6 from J; bases not matched to a gene: 7. The CDR3 has 14 amino acids. Per the germline V gene, CDR1 is DFQATT and CDR2 is SNEGSKA (reference sequence). CDR3 coding DNA: TGCAGTGCTAGAGTGCGGGGGTTGAGCGATACGCAGTATTTT. Translated: CSARVRGLSDTQYF.

This clonotype was seen a few times. CDR3 region: CASPSTGGGEQYV. CDR3 DNA sequence: TGTGCCAGCCCTTCAACAGGGGGAGGGGAGCAGTACGTC. The genes are TRBV2 and TRBJ2-7; possibly TRBD1 for D (8 bases). There are 13 residues in the CDR3. V dropped 8 bases and J dropped 7 bases, with 18 bases sitting between them. Germline CDR1 and CDR2: SNHLY and FYNNEI.

This clonotype occurred many times. V and J are TRBV5-1 and TRBJ2-7, with D perhaps being TRBD1 or TRBD2 (6 bases each). CDR1 and CDR2 (germline): SGHRS, YFSETQ. The V end was cut by 4 bases, the J end by 7 bases, with 18 bases between. The CDR3 sequence is 14 residues long. CDR3 in amino acids: CASSPEGTTLEQYF. The CDR3 coding sequence is TGCGCCAGCAGCCCGGAGGGGACAACCTTGGAGCAGTACTTC.

The chain joins TRBV5-1 to TRBJ1-4; no clear D. Trimming left V 2 bases short and J 0 bases short, with 5 bases between. CDR3 length: 14 residues. Germline lookup yields CDR1 SGHRS and CDR2 YFSETQ. CDR3 in amino acids: CASSFSSTNEKLFF. The CDR3 DNA is TGCGCCAGCAGCTTTAGTTCAACTAATGAAAAACTGTTTTTT.

V gene TRBV15 combines with J gene TRBJ2-5; D is possibly TRBD1 (6 bases). Germline V lookup: CDR1 LNHNV, CDR2 YYDKDF (reference sequence). The CDR3 sequence is 12 residues long. V dropped 5 bases and J dropped 4 bases, with 8 bases sitting between them. The CDR3 nucleotides read TGTGCCACCAGCGTACAGGGAGAGACCCAGTACTTC. Its translation is CATSVQGETQYF.

The chain uses TRBV12-5 and TRBJ2-1, with D unclear. Germline values: CDR1 LGHNT, CDR2 FRNRAP. V dropped 5 bases and J dropped 8 bases, with 10 bases sitting between them. This CDR3 comprises 12 residues. The CDR3 protein is CASGPSWDEQFF. CDR3 coding DNA: TGTGCTAGTGGTCCTTCCTGGGATGAGCAGTTCTTC.

V and J are TRBV28 and TRBJ2-5; 8 bases match TRBD2. Trimming took 6 bases from V and 5 from J; bases not matched to a gene: 8. Germline assignment: CDR1 MDHEN and CDR2 SYDVKM. The CDR3 covers 14 residues. The CDR3 DNA follows: TGTGCCAGCAGCCAGATCCCGGGGGGGGAGACCCAGTACTTC. Translating gives CASSQIPGGETQYF.

This clonotype was counted many times. The rearrangement links TRBV5-1 to TRBJ2-3; D may be TRBD2 (6 bases). V was cut by 0 bases and J by 2 bases, with 7 bases left in between. From germline, CDR1 is SGHRS and CDR2 YFSETQ. The CDR3 sequence is 14 residues long. This CDR3 is CASSLGTNTDTQYF. In DNA form, the CDR3 reads TGCGCCAGCAGCTTGGGGACTAACACAGATACGCAGTATTTT.